Described below is a single TCR beta chain sequence and its context. The sample is drawn from a study of blood T cell repertoires in COVID-19. Study details: Both acute and convalescent COVID-19 samples were obtained from the United States, Italy and Spain.

Libraries were prepared by immunoSEQ multiplex PCR; TCRdb keeps only in-frame clonotypes and omits some of them. Of over 100,000 clones listed, approximately 88% are singletons. Germline CDR1 reads SQVTM; CDR2 reads ANQGSEA. This CDR3 region has 14 residues. Deletions cut 7 bases from V and 6 bases from J, with 19 bases between. The source is a middle-aged man with acute or convalescent COVID-19. Material for sequencing was peripheral blood. The genes are TRBV29-1 and TRBJ1-5; D unresolved. CDR3 region: CSAAVGGLAQPQHF. The CDR3 DNA reads as TGCAGCGCCGCCGTGGGAGGATTAGCTCAGCCCCAGCATTTT.